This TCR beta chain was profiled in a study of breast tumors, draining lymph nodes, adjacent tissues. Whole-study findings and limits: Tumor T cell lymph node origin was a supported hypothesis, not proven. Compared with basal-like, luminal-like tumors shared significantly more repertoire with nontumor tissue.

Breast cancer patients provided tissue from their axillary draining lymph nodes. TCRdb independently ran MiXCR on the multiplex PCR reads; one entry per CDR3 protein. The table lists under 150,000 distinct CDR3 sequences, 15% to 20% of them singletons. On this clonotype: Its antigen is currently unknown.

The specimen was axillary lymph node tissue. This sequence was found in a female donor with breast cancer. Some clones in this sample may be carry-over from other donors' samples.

The CDR3 coding sequence is TGTGCCAGCAGTTTTAACAGGGGTAGGGATCGGCCCCAGCATTTT. Encoded protein: CASSFNRGRDRPQHF. The rearrangement links TRBV27 to TRBJ1-5, with 7 positions matching TRBD1. The germline V gene encodes CDR1 MNHEY and CDR2 SMNVEV (reference sequence). This CDR3 has 15 amino acids. With V trimmed by 3 bases and J by 9 bases, 11 bases remained unmatched.